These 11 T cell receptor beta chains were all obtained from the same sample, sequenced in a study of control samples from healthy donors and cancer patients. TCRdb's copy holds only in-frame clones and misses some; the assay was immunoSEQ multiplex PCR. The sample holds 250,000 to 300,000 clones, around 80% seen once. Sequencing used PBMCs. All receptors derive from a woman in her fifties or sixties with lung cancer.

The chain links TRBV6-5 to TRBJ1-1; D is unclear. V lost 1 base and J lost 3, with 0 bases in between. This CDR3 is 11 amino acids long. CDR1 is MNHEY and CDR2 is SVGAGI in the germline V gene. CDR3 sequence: CASSYYTEAFF. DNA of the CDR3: TGTGCCAGCAGTTACTACACTGAAGCTTTCTTT.

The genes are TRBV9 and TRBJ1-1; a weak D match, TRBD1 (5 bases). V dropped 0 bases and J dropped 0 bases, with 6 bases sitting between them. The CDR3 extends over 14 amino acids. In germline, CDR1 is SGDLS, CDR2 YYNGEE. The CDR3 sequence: CASSVEDMNTEAFF. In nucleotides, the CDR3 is TGTGCCAGCAGCGTAGAGGACATGAACACTGAAGCTTTCTTT. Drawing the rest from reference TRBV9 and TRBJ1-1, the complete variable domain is DSGVTQTPKHLITATGQRVTLRCSPRSGDLSVYWYQQSLDQGLQFLIQYYNGEERAKGNILERFSAQQFPDLHSELNLSSLELGDSALYFCASSVEDMNTEAFFGQGTRLTVV.

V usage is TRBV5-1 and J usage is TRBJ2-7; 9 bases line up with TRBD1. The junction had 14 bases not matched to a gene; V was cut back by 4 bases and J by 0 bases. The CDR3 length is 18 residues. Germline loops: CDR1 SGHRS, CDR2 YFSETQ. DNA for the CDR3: TGCGCCAGCAGCACATTCGCCGGAGGGACAGGGAGCTCCTACGAGCAGTACTTC. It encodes CASSTFAGGTGSSYEQYF. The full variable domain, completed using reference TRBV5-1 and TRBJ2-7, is KAGVTQTPRYLIKTRGQQVTLSCSPISGHRSVSWYQQTPGQGLQFLFEYFSETQRNKGNFPGRFSGRQFSNSRSEMNVSTLELGDSALYLCASSTFAGGTGSSYEQYFGPGTRLTVT.

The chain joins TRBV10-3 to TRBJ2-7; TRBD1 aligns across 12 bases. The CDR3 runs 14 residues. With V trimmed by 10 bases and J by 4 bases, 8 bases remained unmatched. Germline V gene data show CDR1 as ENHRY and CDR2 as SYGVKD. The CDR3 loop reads CASGTGGVGYEQYF. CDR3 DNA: TGTGCCAGCGGGACAGGGGGCGTGGGATACGAGCAGTACTTC.

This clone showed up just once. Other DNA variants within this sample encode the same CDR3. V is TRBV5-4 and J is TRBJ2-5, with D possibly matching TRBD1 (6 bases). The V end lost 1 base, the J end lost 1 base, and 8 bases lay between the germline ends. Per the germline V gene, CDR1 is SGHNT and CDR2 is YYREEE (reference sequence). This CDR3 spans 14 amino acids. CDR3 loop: CASSLKGGQETQYF. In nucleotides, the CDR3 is TGTGCCAGCAGCTTGAAAGGGGGCCAAGAGACCCAGTACTTC.

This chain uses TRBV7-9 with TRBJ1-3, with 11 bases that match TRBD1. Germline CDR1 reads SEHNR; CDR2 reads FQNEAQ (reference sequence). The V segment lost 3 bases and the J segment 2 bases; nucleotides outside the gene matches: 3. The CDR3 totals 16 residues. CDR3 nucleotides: TGTGCCAGCAGCTTGGGGACAGGGGGTACTGGAAACACCATATATTTT. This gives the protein CASSLGTGGTGNTIYF.

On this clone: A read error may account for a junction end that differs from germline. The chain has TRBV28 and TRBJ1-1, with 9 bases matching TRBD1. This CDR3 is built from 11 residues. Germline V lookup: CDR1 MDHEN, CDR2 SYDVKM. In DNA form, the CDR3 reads TGTGCCAGCAGTTCCACCAGGGACAGGGAGTTT. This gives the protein CASSSTRDREF.

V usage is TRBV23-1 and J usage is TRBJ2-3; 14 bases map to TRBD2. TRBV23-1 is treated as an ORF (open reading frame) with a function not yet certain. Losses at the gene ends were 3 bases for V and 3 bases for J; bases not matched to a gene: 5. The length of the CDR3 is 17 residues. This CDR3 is CASSHPTSGGATDTQYF. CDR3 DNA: TGCGCCAGCAGTCATCCGACTAGCGGGGGGGCAACAGATACGCAGTATTTT.

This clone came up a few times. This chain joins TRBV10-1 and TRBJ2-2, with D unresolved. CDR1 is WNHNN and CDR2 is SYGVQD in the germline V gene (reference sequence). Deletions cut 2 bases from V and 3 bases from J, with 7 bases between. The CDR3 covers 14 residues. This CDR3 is CASSEMSYTGELFF. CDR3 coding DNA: TGCGCCAGCAGTGAGATGAGTTACACCGGGGAGCTGTTTTTT.

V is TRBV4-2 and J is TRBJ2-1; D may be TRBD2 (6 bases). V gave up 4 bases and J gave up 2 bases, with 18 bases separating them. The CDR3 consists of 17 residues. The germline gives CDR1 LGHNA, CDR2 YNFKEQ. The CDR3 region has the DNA TGTGCCAGCAGCCCGACGGGAGAAGGACGACCCTACAATGAGCAGTTCTTC. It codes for CASSPTGEGRPYNEQFF.

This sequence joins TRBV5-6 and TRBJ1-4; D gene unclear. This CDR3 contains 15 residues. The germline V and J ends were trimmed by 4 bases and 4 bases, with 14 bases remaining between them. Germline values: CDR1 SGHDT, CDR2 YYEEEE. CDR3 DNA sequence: TGTGCCAGCAGCCTGGGTACCTGGATTAATGAAAAACTGTTTTTT. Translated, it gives CASSLGTWINEKLFF.